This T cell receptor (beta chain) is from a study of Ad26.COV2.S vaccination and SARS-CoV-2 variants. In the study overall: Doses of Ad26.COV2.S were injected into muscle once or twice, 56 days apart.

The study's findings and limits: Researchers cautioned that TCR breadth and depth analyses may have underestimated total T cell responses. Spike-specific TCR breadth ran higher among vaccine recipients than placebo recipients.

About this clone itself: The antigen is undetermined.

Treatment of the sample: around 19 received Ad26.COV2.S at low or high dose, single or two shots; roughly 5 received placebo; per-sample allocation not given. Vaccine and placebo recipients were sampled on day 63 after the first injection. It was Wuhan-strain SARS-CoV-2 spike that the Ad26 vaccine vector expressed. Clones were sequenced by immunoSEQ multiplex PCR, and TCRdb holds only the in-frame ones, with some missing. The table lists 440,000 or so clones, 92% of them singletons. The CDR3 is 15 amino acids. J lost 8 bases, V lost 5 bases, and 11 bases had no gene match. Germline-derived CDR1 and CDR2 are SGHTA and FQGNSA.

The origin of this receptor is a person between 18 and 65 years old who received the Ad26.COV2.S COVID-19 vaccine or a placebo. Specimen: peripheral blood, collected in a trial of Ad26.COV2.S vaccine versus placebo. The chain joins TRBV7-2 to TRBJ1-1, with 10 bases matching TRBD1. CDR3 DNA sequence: TGTGCCAGCAGCCCACGCCCGGGACAGGGGAGGGAAGCTTTCTTT. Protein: CASSPRPGQGREAFF.